The 17 T cell receptor beta chains presented below share a single source sample, sequenced in a study of blood T cell repertoires in COVID-19. Here immunoSEQ multiplex PCR was the method, and the copy in TCRdb shows in-frame clones only, minus some. The repertoire includes over 150,000 clones, around 90% of them detected once, and about 2.3% sits in the top ten. Sequencing used PBMCs or T cells enriched from blood (not recorded which). The receptors derive from a woman aged 30 to 39 who had recovered from COVID-19.

The V and J genes are TRBV7-9 and TRBJ2-7, with 10 bases identical to TRBD2. CDR1 is SEHNR, CDR2 FQNEAQ, per germline (reference sequence). J gave up 3 bases and V 2 bases, and 7 bases lay outside the gene matches. The CDR3 extends over 16 amino acids. In DNA form, the CDR3 reads TGTGCCAGCAGCTTATCCGGACTAGCGGCTCACTACGAGCAGTACTTC. This sequence encodes CASSLSGLAAHYEQYF. The complete variable domain, with remaining parts taken from reference TRBV7-9 and TRBJ2-7, reads DTGVSQNPRHKITKRGQNVTFRCDPISEHNRLYWYRQTLGQGPEFLTYFQNEAQLEKSRLLSDRFSAERPKGSFSTLEIQRTEQGDSAMYLCASSLSGLAAHYEQYFGPGTRLTVT.

This chain uses TRBV11-3 with TRBJ2-1; TRBD2 aligns across 10 bases. Germline V lookup: CDR1 SGHNT, CDR2 YENEEA. V gave up 5 bases and J gave up 3 bases; unmatched junction bases: 1. The CDR3 has 14 amino acids. CDR3: CASSQREGYNEQFF. CDR3 coding DNA: TGTGCCAGCAGCCAGCGGGAGGGCTACAATGAGCAGTTCTTC. The variable domain in full, completed from reference TRBV11-3 and TRBJ2-1, reads EAGVVQSPRYKIIEKKQPVAFWCNPISGHNTLYWYLQNLGQGPELLIRYENEEAVDDSQLPKDRFSAERLKGVDSTLKIQPAELGDSAVYLCASSQREGYNEQFFGPGTRLTVL.

This chain links TRBV5-1 with TRBJ2-7; TRBD2 agrees at 9 bases. The germline CDR1 and CDR2 sequences are SGHRS and YFSETQ. The CDR3 contains 15 residues. V shed 0 bases and J 1 base; nucleotides not matched to a gene: 2. CDR3 in amino acids: CASSLDLAGSYEQYF. The CDR3 DNA is TGCGCCAGCAGCTTGGACCTAGCGGGGTCCTACGAGCAGTACTTC.

The CDR3 DNA reads as TGTGCCAGCGGCCAGGGTGAAGCTTTCTTT. This translates into CASGQGEAFF. The chain carries TRBV6-5 and TRBJ1-1; possible D gene TRBD1, 5 bases. Germline CDR1 is MNHEY and CDR2 is SVGAGI. The CDR3 has 10 residues. Trimming took 8 bases from V and 7 from J, leaving 8 bases between them.

The chain is built from TRBV5-4 and TRBJ1-4; D gene uncertain. The V gene's germline CDR1 is SGHNT and CDR2 YYREEE (reference sequence). V dropped 1 base and J dropped 4 bases, with 11 bases sitting between them. This CDR3 comprises 15 residues. As DNA, the CDR3 is TGTGCCAGCAGCTTGAAGGGAGCGGGTAATGAAAAACTGTTTTTT. This sequence encodes CASSLKGAGNEKLFF.

The CDR3 DNA follows: TGTGCCTGGAGTAGAACTATGAACACTGAAGCTTTCTTT. It translates to CAWSRTMNTEAFF. The chain couples TRBV30 to TRBJ1-1; D not certain. The CDR3 consists of 13 residues. Germline loops: CDR1 GTSNPN, CDR2 SVGIG (reference sequence). The V and J ends lost 2 bases and 0 bases respectively, with 7 bases between them.

J is TRBJ2-1 and V is TRBV7-3; 10 bases fit TRBD2. Germline V gene lookup returns CDR1 SGHTA and CDR2 FQGTGA. This CDR3 comprises 17 residues. V lost 5 bases, J lost 7 bases, and 14 bases stayed unmatched. The CDR3 loop reads CASSDVPSGGAKNEQFF. CDR3 in DNA: TGTGCCAGCAGCGACGTCCCCAGCGGGGGGGCCAAAAATGAGCAGTTCTTC.

The rearrangement links TRBV5-1 to TRBJ1-3, with 9 nucleotides matching TRBD1. Germline trimming cut 2 bases from V and 4 bases from J; bases unmatched to any gene: 4. The CDR3 length is 15 residues. Germline assignment: CDR1 SGHRS and CDR2 YFSETQ. CDR3 sequence reads: CASSLQGAAGNTIYF. The DNA of the CDR3 is TGCGCCAGCAGCTTACAGGGGGCGGCAGGAAACACCATATATTTT.

The gene calls are TRBV19 and TRBJ2-1; 11 nucleotides agree with TRBD2. Losses at the gene ends were 5 bases for V and 9 bases for J; bases not matched to a gene: 9. Per the germline V gene, CDR1 is LNHDA and CDR2 is SQIVND (reference sequence). The CDR3 has 15 amino acids. The CDR3 is CASSSGLAGGVEQFF. CDR3 bases: TGTGCCAGTAGTTCAGGACTAGCGGGTGGCGTTGAGCAGTTCTTC. The full variable domain, rest sourced from reference TRBV19 and TRBJ2-1, is DGGITQSPKYLFRKEGQNVTLSCEQNLNHDAMYWYRQDPGQGLRLIYYSQIVNDFQKGDIAEGYSVSREKKESFPLTVTSAQKNPTAFYLCASSSGLAGGVEQFFGPGTRLTVL.

V gene TRBV25-1 combines with J gene TRBJ1-2; D call uncertain. Trimming stripped 4 bases from V and 5 bases from J, with 11 bases between. Germline CDR1 MGHDK, CDR2 SYGVNS. There are 13 residues in the CDR3. The chain's CDR3 is CASSGALFYGYTF. The CDR3 coding sequence is TGTGCCAGCAGTGGGGCACTCTTTTATGGCTACACCTTC.

This chain uses TRBV11-3 with TRBJ1-2; D possibly corresponds to TRBD1 (6 bases). Trimming took off 5 bases at V and 8 bases at J, with 12 bases between the two ends. Germline V lookup: CDR1 SGHNT, CDR2 YENEEA. This CDR3 comprises 12 residues. CDR3 region: CASSPDRLGYTF. CDR3 DNA sequence: TGTGCCAGCAGCCCAGACAGGCTCGGCTACACCTTC.

This sequence joins TRBV9 and TRBJ2-1, with a tentative D call TRBD2 (6 bases). Trimming removed 4 bases from V and 7 bases from J, with 12 bases in between. The CDR3 is made up of 13 amino acids. CDR1 is SGDLS, CDR2 YYNGEE, per germline. CDR3 loop: CASSRGNKNEQFF. The CDR3 DNA follows: TGTGCCAGCAGCCGCGGGAACAAGAATGAGCAGTTCTTC.

The chain combines TRBV29-1 with TRBJ1-2, with TRBD1 matching 7 bases. Looked up from germline, CDR1 is SQVTM and CDR2 is ANQGSEA. The CDR3 spans 12 residues. Trimming cost V 4 bases and J 1 base; bases outside gene matches: 0. The CDR3 bases are TGCAGCGTTGGGGACAGTAACTATGGCTACACCTTC. Its translation is CSVGDSNYGYTF.

This clone was counted between two and nine times. The V call is TRBV13, the J call TRBJ1-2; weak D call: TRBD1 (6 bases). Per germline, CDR1 PRHDT and CDR2 FYEKMQ (reference sequence). The V and J ends lost 4 bases and 7 bases respectively, with 13 bases between them. The CDR3 contains 13 residues. CDR3 sequence: CASSSRKQGGYTF. The DNA for the CDR3 is TGTGCCAGCAGCTCCCGGAAACAGGGTGGCTACACCTTC.

This chain joins TRBV19 and TRBJ1-6; 9 nucleotides align to TRBD1. The CDR3 is made up of 15 amino acids. CDR1 LNHDA and CDR2 SQIVND come from the germline V gene (reference sequence). Trimming took 7 bases from V and 8 from J; bases not matched to a gene: 9. The CDR3 sequence: CASTDRGGSDSPLHF. The CDR3 nucleotides are TGTGCCAGTACGGACAGGGGAGGATCGGATTCACCCCTCCACTTT.

The CDR3 is CASSLGDLGDRPQHF. CDR3 nucleotide sequence: TGTGCCAGCAGCTTAGGGGACTTAGGGGATCGGCCCCAGCATTTT. V gene TRBV7-9 combines with J gene TRBJ1-5; possible D gene TRBD1, 5 bases. The CDR3 is made up of 15 amino acids. Germline CDR1 and CDR2: SEHNR and FQNEAQ (reference sequence). With 1 base removed from V and 9 bases from J, the gap between germline ends came to 16 bases.

The chain recombines TRBV6-5 with TRBJ1-2; D might be TRBD1 (5 bases). Germline CDR1 and CDR2: MNHEY and SVGAGI. V shed 7 bases and J shed 5 bases, with 17 bases lying between them. This CDR3 has 14 amino acids. CDR3: CASTTDSSNYGYTF. The DNA for the CDR3 is TGTGCCAGCACTACAGACAGTTCCAATTATGGCTACACCTTC.